This entry concerns a single TCR beta chain. Its specific antigen is unknown. No quality values exist for individual bases; no much larger clone is one base distant. The donors were healthy, HIV-negative adults with no recently reported acute infections or vaccinations. Only Caucasian adults living in Nashville, Tennessee, USA were represented among the donors. For unsorted samples, tens of millions of PBMCs were counted, and genomic DNA was extracted using the QIAamp DNA Blood Mini kit. Blood was collected by leukapheresis, and PBMCs were isolated by Ficoll-Histopaque density gradient centrifugation and then cryopreserved in liquid nitrogen vapor phase. The data are from a study of shared clonotypes between healthy human individuals (dated by TCRdb to about 2020). For context, the study as a whole: The cohort comprised two women and a few men aged 18 to 49 years. Blood TCR repertoires of five healthy adults were deeply sequenced to estimate repertoire size and the extent of clonotype sharing between individuals. Different laboratories and diverse techniques were used to prepare libraries and sequence TCR repertoires, to increase sequencing depth and limit assay-specific biases. Leukapheresis yielded between about 0.9 and 10 billion PBMCs per donor. The full study reports these points: Because the study included a small number of donors, the genetic and exposure-history diversity represented was limited. Pairwise subsampling led to the expectation that sequencing depth would affect the degree of clonotype sharing among donors. Sampling was restricted to blood, and TCR repertoires in tissue are likely to differ from TCR repertoires in blood.

Using the deep immunoSEQ assay, multiplex PCR amplified TCR CDR3 regions from genomic DNA. For each cell subset, the extracted genomic DNA was distributed evenly across all wells of several immunoSEQ 96-well plates, and each plate served as one replicate. For unsorted PBMC, roughly 300 ng of genomic DNA, equivalent to around 30,000 T cell genomes, went into each replicate PCR. Unsorted PBMC genomic DNA was sequenced across ten immunoSEQ deep assay plates. Purified libraries were measured with a Qubit 3.0 fluorometer, size-checked on a Bioanalyzer 2100, and measured again with the KAPA Library Quantification kit. Every immunoSEQ 96-well plate was sequenced on a separate single-read 150-cycle Illumina NextSeq 550 flow cell. The paper's processing steps were these. Because the immunoSEQ output held only junctional sequences and lacked quality scores, the filtering could not match the filtering applied to full-length reads. To assign V/J genes and CDR3, sequences were annotated against IMGT germline references using PyIR, a Python wrapper for IgBLAST v1.9. Any read was removed if the V/J assignment was weak (E-value above 1e-6), the CDR3 was missing, or the read contained stop codons, out-of-frame junctions, or ambiguous translated residues. V3J clonotypes were defined as sequences sharing an identical inferred V gene, J gene, and CDR3 amino acid sequence. Percentage overlap between repertoires was computed as shared unique clonotypes divided by the size of the smaller repertoire. Three approaches were used to assess repertoire richness: RTK rarefaction, the Chao1 estimator, and Recon v2.1 estimates of unobserved clonotypes. TCRdb holds this immuneACCESS table with in-frame rearrangements only. Some clones are missing; in checked studies, unresolved V genes explain under half, and the rest has no known cause. The DNA was the basis for D and trimming; V, J and clone size are from that table. This sample lists about 490,000 clones; approximately 80% were detected once. About 12% of the sample is taken by the ten largest.

V and J are trimmed by 0 bases and 7 bases, and the gene matches miss 17 bases of the junction. The germline V gene encodes CDR1 GTSNPN and CDR2 SVGIG (reference sequence). Counted from cysteine to phenylalanine, this CDR3 has 18 amino acids. Just the 54-base CDR3 DNA is kept, in frame starting at base 1. This receptor was identified in a woman aged 40 to 49 in good health. Some clones in this sample may be carry-over from other donors' samples. The chain joins TRBV30 to TRBJ2-1, with 8 bases aligning to TRBD2. The sample comprised PBMCs. The DNA reads TGTGCCTGGAGTGTTCCCGGGTTCTCCGGGACTAGAATAAATGAGCAGTTCTTC. This encodes CAWSVPGFSGTRINEQFF.